Listed below are T cell receptor beta chains from one sample, sequenced in a study of HIV-infected patients and healthy controls. TCRdb redid the calling of the 5' RACE reads with MiXCR, one entry per CDR3 protein. The repertoire holds about 9,000 distinct CDR3 sequences, roughly 9.1% seen once, with approximately 11% in the top ten. Source: blood, taken during antiretroviral therapy. These receptors came from an adult with HIV infection. Each CDR3 is given with its conserved first and last residue. D genes are given only for firm matches. Not all rows give a size; the values are once, few, many and, for expanded clones, a class.

cdr3_length	clone_size	d_call	v_call	j_call	cdr3_nt	cdr3_aa
14	.	.	TRBV7-8	TRBJ2-3	TGTGCCAGCAGCCCGGGTGGGGTGGCAGATACGCAGTATTTT	CASSPGGVADTQYF
12	.	.	TRBV12-5	TRBJ2-3	TGTGCTAGTGGTTTGGACGTGAGTACGCAGTATTTT	CASGLDVSTQYF
19	many	TRBD2	TRBV18	TRBJ2-1	TGTGCCAGCTCATCCACCACCCCAAGAACAGCGGGGGGAAACAATGAGCAGTTCTTC	CASSSTTPRTAGGNNEQFF
15	medium-sized	.	TRBV7-2	TRBJ2-5	TGTGCCAGCAGCCCCGGGCAGGTCTACCAAGAGACCCAGTACTTC	CASSPGQVYQETQYF
13	few	.	TRBV7-6	TRBJ1-6	TGTGCCAGCAGTACAGATGGAGGTTCACCCCTCCACTTT	CASSTDGGSPLHF
15	medium-sized	.	TRBV7-9	TRBJ1-2	TGTGCCAGCAGCCGTACGGCAGTCCCTAACTATGGCTACACCTTC	CASSRTAVPNYGYTF
15	medium-sized	.	TRBV13	TRBJ1-1	TGTGCCAGCAGCTTAGGGGGGGTCGGAGACACTGAAGCTTTCTTT	CASSLGGVGDTEAFF
16	many	.	TRBV5-8	TRBJ1-5	TGTGCCAGCAGCTTGGCAGGGTACGGAAGCAATCAGCCCCAGCATTTT	CASSLAGYGSNQPQHF
15	medium-sized	TRBD1	TRBV27	TRBJ1-1	TGTGCCACCATAGTTTTGGGGACAGGGGGCCCCGCGGCTTTCTTT	CATIVLGTGGPAAFF
13	medium-sized	.	TRBV12-3/TRBV12-4	TRBJ2-2	TGTGCCAGCGGCCGGGGGAACACCGGGGAGCTGTTTTTT	CASGRGNTGELFF
12	few	.	TRBV3-1	TRBJ2-1	TGTGCCAGCAGCCATCTGCTTGGTGAGCAGTTCTTC	CASSHLLGEQFF
12	.	TRBD1	TRBV29-1	TRBJ1-1	TGCAGCGTACAGGGGTTGTACACTGAAGCTTTCTTT	CSVQGLYTEAFF
17	many	TRBD1	TRBV9	TRBJ1-3	TGTGCCAGCAGCGAAGGACAGGGGGCTTTCCCTGGAAACACCATATATTTT	CASSEGQGAFPGNTIYF
14	medium-sized	TRBD2	TRBV25-1	TRBJ2-7	TGTGCCAGCAGTTACGGCGGGAGGGCCCACGAGCAGTACTTC	CASSYGGRAHEQYF
16	medium-sized	.	TRBV2	TRBJ2-7	TGTGCCAGCAGTGAACCTAGAGTCGCGGCCTCCTACGAGCAGTACTTC	CASSEPRVAASYEQYF
12	.	.	TRBV5-1	TRBJ2-1	TGCGCCAGCAGCTCTACCTACAATGAGCAGTTCTTC	CASSSTYNEQFF
14	many	.	TRBV6-5	TRBJ2-1	TGTGCCAGCAGTTACCAGGGGAGGGGGGGTGAGCAGTTCTTC	CASSYQGRGGEQFF
15	medium-sized	.	TRBV5-1	TRBJ1-1	TGCGCCAGCAGCTTGTCTGGACTCCCGAACACTGAAGCTTTCTTT	CASSLSGLPNTEAFF
13	medium-sized	.	TRBV20-1	TRBJ2-2	TGCAGTGCTAGGGGCGGGGTCACCGGGGAGCTGTTTTTT	CSARGGVTGELFF
14	medium-sized	.	TRBV2	TRBJ2-2	TGTGCCAGCAGGACCGACAGGTACACCGGGGAGCTGTTTTTT	CASRTDRYTGELFF
14	medium-sized	.	TRBV12-3/TRBV12-4	TRBJ1-2	TGTGCCAGCAGTTTGGGGGCGCGGAGCTATGGCTACACCTTC	CASSLGARSYGYTF
17	many	.	TRBV7-2	TRBJ1-5	TGTGCCAGCAGCTTAGCGGGGCGGGGGGCCAGCAATCAGCCCCAGCATTTT	CASSLAGRGASNQPQHF
17	many	TRBD2	TRBV20-1	TRBJ2-7	TGCAGTGCTAGAAAACCGGGACTACCACTTCAGCCCTACGAGCAGTACTTC	CSARKPGLPLQPYEQYF
18	many	.	TRBV11-2	TRBJ2-3	TGTGCCAGCAGCTGGGGGACCTCCGCACTAGGGGGCACAGATACGCAGTATTTT	CASSWGTSALGGTDTQYF
13	.	.	TRBV28	TRBJ2-7	TGTGCCAGCAGCCCGGCCACCACCTACGAGCAGTACTTC	CASSPATTYEQYF
16	.	.	TRBV4-1	TRBJ1-2	TGCGCCAGCAGCCAAGATATCCGCTCTCAAAACTATGGCTACACCTTC	CASSQDIRSQNYGYTF
15	medium-sized	TRBD2	TRBV10-2	TRBJ2-5	TGCGCCAGCAGGAGGGCTAGCGGGGGTAGGGAGACCCAGTACTTC	CASRRASGGRETQYF
16	many	.	TRBV7-6	TRBJ2-7	TGTGCCAGCAGCTTAGGAACGGGGGCGGGCGCCTACGAGCAGTACTTC	CASSLGTGAGAYEQYF
15	medium-sized	.	TRBV15	TRBJ2-1	TGTGCCACCAGCAAAGGGGGAGGGGGCTCCAATGAGCAGTTCTTC	CATSKGGGGSNEQFF
17	medium-sized	TRBD2	TRBV7-2	TRBJ2-3	TGTGCCAGCAGCCAAAGGACTAGCGGGAGGCGCACAGATACGCAGTATTTT	CASSQRTSGRRTDTQYF
18	medium-sized	TRBD2	TRBV6-1	TRBJ2-1	TGTGCCAGCAGTGAAATCCCCGTAGCGGGGGGAACATACAATGAGCAGTTCTTC	CASSEIPVAGGTYNEQFF
12	medium-sized	.	TRBV2	TRBJ2-3	TGTGCCAGCAGTGAAAGGGGCGATACGCAGTATTTT	CASSERGDTQYF
15	many	.	TRBV7-9	TRBJ1-2	TGTGCCAGCTCGGGGTTTAGGGACACGGACTATGGCTACACCTTC	CASSGFRDTDYGYTF
14	medium-sized	.	TRBV9	TRBJ2-2	TGTGCCAGCAGCGTCCGGACAGAAACCGGGGAGCTGTTTTTT	CASSVRTETGELFF
12	medium-sized	.	TRBV6-2/TRBV6-3	TRBJ2-1	TGTGCCAGCAGCCCACACTACAATGAGCAGTTCTTC	CASSPHYNEQFF
13	.	.	TRBV7-6	TRBJ1-4	TGTGCCAGCAGGCGGCAGCTTAATGAAAAACTGTTTTTT	CASRRQLNEKLFF
14	few	TRBD1	TRBV20-1	TRBJ2-7	TGCAGTGCTAGGAGTCCACAGGGGAACTACGAGCAGTACTTC	CSARSPQGNYEQYF
14	few	TRBD1	TRBV18	TRBJ2-7	TGTGCCAGCTCACTCAAGACAGGGGGCAGCGAGCAGTACTTC	CASSLKTGGSEQYF
14	medium-sized	.	TRBV29-1	TRBJ2-1	TGCAGCGTTGAGTGGGAATACTCCTACAATGAGCAGTTCTTC	CSVEWEYSYNEQFF
14	.	.	TRBV12-3/TRBV12-4	TRBJ2-7	TGTGCCAGCAGTTTAGATGGACTCTCCTACGAGCAGTACTTC	CASSLDGLSYEQYF